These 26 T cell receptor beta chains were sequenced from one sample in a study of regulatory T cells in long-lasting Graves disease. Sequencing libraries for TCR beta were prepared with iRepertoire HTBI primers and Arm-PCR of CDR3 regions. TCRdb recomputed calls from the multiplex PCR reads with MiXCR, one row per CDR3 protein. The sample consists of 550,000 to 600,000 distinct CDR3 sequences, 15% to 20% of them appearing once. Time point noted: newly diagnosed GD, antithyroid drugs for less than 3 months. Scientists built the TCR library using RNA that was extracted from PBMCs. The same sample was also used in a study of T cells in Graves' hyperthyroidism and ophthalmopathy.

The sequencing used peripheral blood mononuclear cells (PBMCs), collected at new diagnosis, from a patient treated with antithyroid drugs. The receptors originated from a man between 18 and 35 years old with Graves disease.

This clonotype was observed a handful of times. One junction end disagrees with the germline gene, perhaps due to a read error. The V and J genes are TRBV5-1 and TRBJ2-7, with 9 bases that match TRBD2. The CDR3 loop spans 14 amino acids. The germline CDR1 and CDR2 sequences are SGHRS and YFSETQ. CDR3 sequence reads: CASRLAGGPNEQYF. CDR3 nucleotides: TGCGCCAGCAGGTTGGCGGGAGGGCCTAACGAGCAGTACTTC.

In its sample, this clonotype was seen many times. The CDR3 spells CAGSGGRSTGELFF. CDR3 DNA: TGTGCCGGAAGCGGCGGGAGGAGCACCGGGGAGCTGTTTTTT. The rearrangement links TRBV2 to TRBJ2-2, with 8 bases that match TRBD2. In germline, CDR1 is SNHLY, CDR2 FYNNEI. The CDR3 extends over 14 amino acids. Losses at the gene ends were 11 bases for V and 4 bases for J; bases not matched to a gene: 9.

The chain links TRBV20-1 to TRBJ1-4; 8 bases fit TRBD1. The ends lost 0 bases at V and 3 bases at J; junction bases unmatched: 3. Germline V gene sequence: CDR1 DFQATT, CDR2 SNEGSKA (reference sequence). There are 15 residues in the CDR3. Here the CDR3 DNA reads TGCAGTGCTAGAGACCTACAGGGGGCTAATGAAAAACTGTTTTTT. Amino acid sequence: CSARDLQGANEKLFF.

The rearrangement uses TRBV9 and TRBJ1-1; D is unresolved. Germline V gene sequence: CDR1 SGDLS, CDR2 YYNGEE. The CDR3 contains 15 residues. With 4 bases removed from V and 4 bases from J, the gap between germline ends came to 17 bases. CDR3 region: CASSPHAGVTTEAFF. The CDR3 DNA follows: TGTGCCAGCAGCCCCCATGCCGGGGTGACCACTGAAGCTTTCTTT.

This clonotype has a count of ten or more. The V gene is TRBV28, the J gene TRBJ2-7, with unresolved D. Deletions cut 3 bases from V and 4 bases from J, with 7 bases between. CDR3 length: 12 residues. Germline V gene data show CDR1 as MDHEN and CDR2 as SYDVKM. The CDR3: CASSLNDYEQYF. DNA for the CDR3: TGTGCCAGCAGTTTGAACGATTACGAGCAGTACTTC.

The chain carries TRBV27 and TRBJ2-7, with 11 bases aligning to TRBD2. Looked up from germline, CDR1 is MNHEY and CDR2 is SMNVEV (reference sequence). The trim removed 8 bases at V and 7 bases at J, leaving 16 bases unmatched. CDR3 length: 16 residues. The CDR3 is CASASLGLAGVLEQYF. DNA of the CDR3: TGTGCCAGCGCTTCGCTCGGACTAGCGGGCGTTTTAGAGCAGTACTTC.

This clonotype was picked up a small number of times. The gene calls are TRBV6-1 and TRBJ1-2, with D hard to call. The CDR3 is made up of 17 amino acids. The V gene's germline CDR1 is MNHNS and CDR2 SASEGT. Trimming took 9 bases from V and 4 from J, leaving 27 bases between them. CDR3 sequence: CASTFGAGEVSSYGYTF. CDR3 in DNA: TGTGCCAGTACTTTCGGAGCAGGAGAAGTGTCAAGCTATGGCTACACCTTC.

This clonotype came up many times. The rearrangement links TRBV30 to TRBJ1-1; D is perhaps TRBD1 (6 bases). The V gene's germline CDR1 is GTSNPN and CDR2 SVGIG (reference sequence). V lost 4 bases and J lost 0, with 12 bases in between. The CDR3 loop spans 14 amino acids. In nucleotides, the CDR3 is TGTGCCTGGAAGAGGGACACCATGAACACTGAAGCTTTCTTT. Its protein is CAWKRDTMNTEAFF. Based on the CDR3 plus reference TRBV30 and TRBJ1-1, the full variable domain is SQTIHQWPATLVQPVGSPLSLECTVEGTSNPNLYWYRQAAGRGLQLLFYSVGIGQISSEVPQNLSASRPQDRQFILSSKKLLLSDSGFYLCAWKRDTMNTEAFFGQGTRLTVV.

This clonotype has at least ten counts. CDR3: CASSPSLFYNEQFF. The CDR3 nucleotides are TGTGCCAGCTCTCCTAGCTTGTTCTACAATGAGCAGTTCTTC. The chain links TRBV18 to TRBJ2-1, with D maybe TRBD2 (5 bases). V gave up 6 bases and J gave up 3 bases, with 12 bases separating them. CDR1 and CDR2 from the germline V gene are KGHSH and LQKENI. This CDR3 contains 14 residues.

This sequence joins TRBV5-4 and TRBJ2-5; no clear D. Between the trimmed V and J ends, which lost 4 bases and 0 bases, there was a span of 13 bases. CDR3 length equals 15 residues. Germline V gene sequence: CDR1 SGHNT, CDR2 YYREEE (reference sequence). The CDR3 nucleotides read TGTGCCAGCAGCCGACCAGGATCAGACCAAGAGACCCAGTACTTC. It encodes CASSRPGSDQETQYF. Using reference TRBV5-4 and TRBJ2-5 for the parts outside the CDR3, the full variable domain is ETGVTQSPTHLIKTRGQQVTLRCSSQSGHNTVSWYQQALGQGPQFIFQYYREEENGRGNFPPRFSGLQFPNYSSELNVNALELDDSALYLCASSRPGSDQETQYFGPGTRLLVL.

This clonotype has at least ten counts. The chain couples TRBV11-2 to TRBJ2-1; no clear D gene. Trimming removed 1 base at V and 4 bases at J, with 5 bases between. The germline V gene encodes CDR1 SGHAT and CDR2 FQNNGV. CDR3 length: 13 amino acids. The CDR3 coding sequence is TGTGCCAGCAGCTTAGCTGCTTACAATGAGCAGTTCTTC. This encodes CASSLAAYNEQFF. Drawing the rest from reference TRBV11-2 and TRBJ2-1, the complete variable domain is EAGVAQSPRYKIIEKRQSVAFWCNPISGHATLYWYQQILGQGPKLLIQFQNNGVVDDSQLPKDRFSAERLKGVDSTLKIQPAKLEDSAVYLCASSLAAYNEQFFGPGTRLTVL.

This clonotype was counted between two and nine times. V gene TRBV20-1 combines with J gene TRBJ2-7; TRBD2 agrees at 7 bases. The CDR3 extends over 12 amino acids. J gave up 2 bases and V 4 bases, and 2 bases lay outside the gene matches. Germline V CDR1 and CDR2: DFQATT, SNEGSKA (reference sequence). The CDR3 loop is CSATGTTYEQYF. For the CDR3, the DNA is TGCAGTGCTACCGGGACTACCTACGAGCAGTACTTC.

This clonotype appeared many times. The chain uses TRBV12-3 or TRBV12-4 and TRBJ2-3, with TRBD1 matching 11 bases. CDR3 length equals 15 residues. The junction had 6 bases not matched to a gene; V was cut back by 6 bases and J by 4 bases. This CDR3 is CASRLGTGGSDTQYF. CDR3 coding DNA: TGTGCCAGCAGACTCGGGACAGGGGGGTCAGATACGCAGTATTTT.

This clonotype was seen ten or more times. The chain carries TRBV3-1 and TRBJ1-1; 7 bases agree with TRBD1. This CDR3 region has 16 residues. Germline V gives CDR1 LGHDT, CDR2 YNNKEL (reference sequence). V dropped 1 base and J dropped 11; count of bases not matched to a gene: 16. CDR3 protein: CASSQASSGATGRAFF. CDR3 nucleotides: TGTGCCAGCAGCCAAGCATCATCCGGTGCGACAGGGAGGGCTTTCTTT.

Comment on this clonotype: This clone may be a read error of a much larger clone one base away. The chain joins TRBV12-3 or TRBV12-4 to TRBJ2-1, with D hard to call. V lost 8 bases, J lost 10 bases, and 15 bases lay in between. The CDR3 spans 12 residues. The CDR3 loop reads CASGQSSYEQFF. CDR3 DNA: TGTGCCAGCGGTCAGAGCTCCTACGAGCAGTTCTTC.

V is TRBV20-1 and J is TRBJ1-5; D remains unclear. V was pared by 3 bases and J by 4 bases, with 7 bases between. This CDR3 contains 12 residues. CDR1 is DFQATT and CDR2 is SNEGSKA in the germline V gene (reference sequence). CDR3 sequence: CSARSFNQPQHF. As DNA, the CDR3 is TGCAGTGCTAGGAGCTTTAATCAGCCCCAGCATTTT.

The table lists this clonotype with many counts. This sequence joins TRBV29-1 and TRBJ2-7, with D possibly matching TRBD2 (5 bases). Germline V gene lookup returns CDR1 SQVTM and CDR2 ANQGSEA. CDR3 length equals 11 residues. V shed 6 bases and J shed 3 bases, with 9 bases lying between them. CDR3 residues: CSVRTSYEQYF. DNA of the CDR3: TGCAGCGTCCGCACTAGCTACGAGCAGTACTTC.

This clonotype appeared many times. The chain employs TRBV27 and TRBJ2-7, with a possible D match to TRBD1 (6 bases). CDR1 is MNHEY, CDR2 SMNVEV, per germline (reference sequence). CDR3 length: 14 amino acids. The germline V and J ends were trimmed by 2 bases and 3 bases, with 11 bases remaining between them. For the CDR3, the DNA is TGTGCCAGCAGTTTACTAGGGGGAGTCTACGAGCAGTACTTC. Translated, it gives CASSLLGGVYEQYF.

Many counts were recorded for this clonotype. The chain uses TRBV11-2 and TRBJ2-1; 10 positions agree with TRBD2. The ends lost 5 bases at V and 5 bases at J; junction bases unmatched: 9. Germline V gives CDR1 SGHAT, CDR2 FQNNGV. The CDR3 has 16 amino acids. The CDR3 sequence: CASSLLAGGRHNEQFF. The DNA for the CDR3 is TGTGCCAGCAGCCTTTTAGCGGGAGGACGCCACAATGAGCAGTTCTTC.

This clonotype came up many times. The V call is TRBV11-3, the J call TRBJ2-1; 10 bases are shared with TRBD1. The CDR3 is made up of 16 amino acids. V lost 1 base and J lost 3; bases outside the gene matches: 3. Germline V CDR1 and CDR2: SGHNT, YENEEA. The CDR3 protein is CASSLGGQGDYNEQFF. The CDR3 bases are TGTGCCAGCAGCTTAGGAGGACAGGGGGACTACAATGAGCAGTTCTTC.

CDR3 amino acids: CASRFTERQGRTMGTGELFF. DNA for the CDR3: TGTGCCAGCAGATTTACCGAGAGACAGGGTCGGACTATGGGCACCGGGGAGCTGTTTTTT. The chain uses TRBV6-2 or TRBV6-3 and TRBJ2-2; D might be TRBD1 (7 bases). Trimming removed 6 bases at V and 4 bases at J, with 30 bases between. From germline, CDR1 is MNHEY and CDR2 SVGEGT. There are 20 residues in the CDR3.

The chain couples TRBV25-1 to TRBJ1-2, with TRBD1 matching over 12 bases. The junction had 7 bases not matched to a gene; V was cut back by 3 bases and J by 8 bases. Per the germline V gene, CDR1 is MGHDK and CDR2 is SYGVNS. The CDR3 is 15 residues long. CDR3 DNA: TGTGCCAGCAGTGATTTCGGGACAGGGGGCAAAGGCTACACCTTC. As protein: CASSDFGTGGKGYTF.

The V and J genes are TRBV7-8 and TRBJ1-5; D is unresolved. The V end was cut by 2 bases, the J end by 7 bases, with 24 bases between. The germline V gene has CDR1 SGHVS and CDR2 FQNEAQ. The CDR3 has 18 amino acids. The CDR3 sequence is CASSLSPKLTQGGQPQHF. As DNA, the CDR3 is TGTGCCAGCAGCTTAAGTCCTAAATTGACCCAAGGTGGGCAGCCCCAGCATTTT.

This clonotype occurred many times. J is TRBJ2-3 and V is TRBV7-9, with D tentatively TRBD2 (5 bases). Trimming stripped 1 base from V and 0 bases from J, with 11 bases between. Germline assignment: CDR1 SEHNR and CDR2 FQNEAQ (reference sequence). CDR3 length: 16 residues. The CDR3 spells CASSLDVAQSTDTQYF. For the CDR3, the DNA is TGTGCCAGCAGCTTAGATGTAGCGCAAAGCACAGATACGCAGTATTTT.

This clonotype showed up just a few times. CDR3 DNA: TGTGCCAGCAGTTACTCTGCCCTACAGGGCCCCTCCTACAATGAGCAGTTCTTC. Residues: CASSYSALQGPSYNEQFF. The J gene is TRBJ2-1, the V gene TRBV6-2 or TRBV6-3, with D possibly matching TRBD1 (6 bases). This CDR3 has 18 residues. CDR1 is MNHEY and CDR2 is SVGEGT in the germline V gene. V lost 0 bases, J lost 0 bases, and 15 bases lay in between.

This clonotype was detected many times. In DNA, the CDR3 is TGTGCCAGCAGCTTAGACCCCTACTCCTACAATGAGCAGTTCTTC. This encodes CASSLDPYSYNEQFF. This chain links TRBV7-9 with TRBJ2-1; D not certain. The CDR3 length is 15 residues. CDR1 and CDR2 (germline): SEHNR, FQNEAQ (reference sequence). Trimming removed 1 base at V and 0 bases at J, with 7 bases between.